Sequencing of this TCR beta chain was carried out in a study of vaccination effects on CD4 cells after COVID-19. V shed 5 bases, J shed 2 bases, and the junction held 3 bases outside the gene matches. CDR3 length: 15 amino acids. Germline V lookup: CDR1 KGHSH, CDR2 LQKENI. Antigen-specific CD4+ T cell clonotypes were called by their expansion after viral peptide-pool culture in ViraFEST. Subsequent to a culture period of around eleven days, CD4+ T cells were isolated. This individual contracted SARS-CoV-2 between March and December 2020, as verified by PCR. The protocol was immunoSEQ multiplex PCR, while the TCRdb copy is restricted to in-frame clones and leaves out a portion. The table records around 37,000 clones, just under 75% of them present only once. This clone was seen only a few times. The antigen remains undetermined.

The clonotype originates from a human donor who had a prior SARS-CoV-2 infection. The chain links TRBV18 to TRBJ2-5, with 12 bases lining up with TRBD2. Here the sequenced sample was CD4+ T cells from PBMCs cultured with a peptide pool, taken before COVID-19 vaccination. This CDR3 reads CASSRTSGIQETQYF. Here the CDR3 DNA reads TGTGCCAGCTCAAGGACTAGCGGGATTCAAGAGACCCAGTACTTC.